This T cell receptor (beta chain) came from a study of control samples from healthy donors and cancer patients. The CDR3 totals 14 residues. Germline V lookup: CDR1 SGHTA, CDR2 FQGNSA. Concerning this clone: At one of its ends the junction is not consistent with the germline gene, which may arise from a read error.

This table comes from immunoSEQ multiplex PCR, and its TCRdb copy is limited to in-frame clones, with some not included. The sample holds approximately 86,000 clones, about 84% seen once. The specimen was blood. The chain has TRBV7-2 and TRBJ2-3; 9 bases fit TRBD2. This clonotype was obtained from a woman between 35 and 50 years old in good health. The CDR3 DNA sequence: TGTGCCAGCAGTTTAGCGGGGGACACAGATACGCAGTATTTT. Translating it yields CASSLAGDTDTQYF. The full variable domain, in which reference TRBV7-2 and TRBJ2-3 provide the parts outside the CDR3, is GAGVSQSPSNKVTEKGKDVELRCDPISGHTALYWYRQSLGQGLEFLIYFQGNSAPDKSGLPSDRFSAERTGGSVSTLTIQRTQQEDSAVYLCASSLAGDTDTQYFGPGTRLTVL.